The 5 T cell receptor beta chains in this list originate from one sample, sequenced in a study of shared clonotypes between healthy human individuals. Only in-frame clones appear in the TCRdb table, and some are missing; sequencing was by immunoSEQ multiplex PCR. The table records some 2,500,000 clones, 92% of them present only once. Sequencing was performed on naive CD4+ T cells from PBMCs. Subset defined: CD45RA+ positively selected. These receptors came from a man between 18 and 35 years old in good health. Some clones in this sample may be carry-over from other donors' samples.

This chain connects TRBV6-5 to TRBJ1-2; D possibly corresponds to TRBD1 (6 bases). V dropped 5 bases and J dropped 8 bases, with 21 bases sitting between them. Germline assignment: CDR1 MNHEY and CDR2 SVGAGI. This CDR3 is 15 amino acids long. CDR3 sequence (DNA): TGTGCCAGCAGTCCGCCGGCAGGGGTCGGAAGAGGCTACACCTTC. Amino acid sequence: CASSPPAGVGRGYTF.

The gene calls are TRBV5-1 and TRBJ2-6; a weak D match, TRBD2 (6 bases). V was clipped by 4 bases and J by 0 bases, with 17 bases between them. Germline V gene data show CDR1 as SGHRS and CDR2 as YFSETQ. The CDR3 extends over 18 amino acids. DNA of the CDR3: TGCGCCAGCAGCCTGGGGGGTCAGGCGAGCTCTGGGGCCAACGTCCTGACTTTC. It yields the protein CASSLGGQASSGANVLTF.

Worth noting for this clone: Additional DNA sequences in this sample encode the identical CDR3. This chain links TRBV5-1 with TRBJ2-5; 7 bases are shared with TRBD1. The germline V gene encodes CDR1 SGHRS and CDR2 YFSETQ. The CDR3 is 14 residues long. V was pared by 0 bases and J by 3 bases, with 2 bases of the junction left unmatched. The CDR3 DNA reads as TGCGCCAGCAGCTTGGGAACAGGGGAAGAGACCCAGTACTTC. It is translated as CASSLGTGEETQYF.

V usage is TRBV27 and J usage is TRBJ2-6, with TRBD2 as a possible D gene (5 bases). Germline V gives CDR1 MNHEY, CDR2 SMNVEV (reference sequence). Trimming cost V 2 bases and J 2 bases, with 10 bases left between them. The CDR3 loop spans 16 amino acids. CDR3 nucleotides: TGTGCCAGCAGTTTACAGGACGGGACTGGGGCCAACGTCCTGACTTTC. It encodes CASSLQDGTGANVLTF.

J is TRBJ2-5 and V is TRBV5-1; D ambiguous. V was shortened by 3 bases and J by 5 bases, with 8 bases between the two germline ends. Germline values: CDR1 SGHRS, CDR2 YFSETQ. The CDR3 spans 12 residues. For the CDR3, the DNA is TGCGCCAGCAGCTCACAAGAGGAGACCCAGTACTTC. The encoded protein is CASSSQEETQYF.